The 28 T cell receptor beta chains reported below all come from one sample, sequenced in a study of T cell repertoires in cytomegalovirus infection. TCRdb analysed the reads with MiXCR anew, one entry per CDR3 protein. The sample yields some 390,000 distinct CDR3 sequences, less than 20% seen once. Sequenced sample: PBMCs. The receptors come from a human donor in good health (CMV status not recorded). Some clones in this sample may be carry-over from other donors' samples.

This clonotype has a handful of counts. A much bigger clone sits one base away, suggesting this may be a read error. The gene calls are TRBV7-2 and TRBJ1-1; D is unresolved. Trimming took off 8 bases at V and 0 bases at J, with 10 bases between the two ends. Germline CDR1 and CDR2: SGHTA and FQGNSA. The CDR3 is made up of 13 amino acids. The CDR3 region is CASAREMNTEAFF. CDR3 DNA sequence: TGTGCCAGCGCGAGGGAAATGAACACTGAAGCTTTCTTT.

On this clonotype itself: This may be a read error, as it is one base from a much larger clone. No conserved phenylalanine or tryptophan ends this CDR3, so it is likely a read error. The rearrangement uses TRBV6-1 and TRBJ1-5; no reliable D call. The V gene lost 5 bases and the J gene lost 4 bases, with 12 bases spanning the gap. The germline V gene has CDR1 MNHNS and CDR2 SASEGT. The CDR3 has 14 residues. The CDR3 DNA reads as TGTGCCAGCAGTTACAGCGAGGATAATCAGCCCCAGCATTCT. Its protein product is CASSYSEDNQPQHS.

This clonotype has a count of ten or more. V usage is TRBV7-6 and J usage is TRBJ1-2; D is possibly TRBD1 (5 bases). This CDR3 has 16 amino acids. Trimming cost V 5 bases and J 7 bases, with 23 bases left between them. Germline V gene data show CDR1 as SGHVS and CDR2 as FNYEAQ. CDR3: CASSPPGGSPTSGYTF. CDR3 sequence (DNA): TGTGCCAGCAGCCCACCTGGGGGGTCCCCCACGAGTGGCTACACCTTC. Combining the CDR3 with reference TRBV7-6 and TRBJ1-2 gives the whole variable domain GAGVSQSPRYKVTKRGQDVALRCDPISGHVSLYWYRQALGQGPEFLTYFNYEAQQDKSGLPNDRFSAERPEGSISTLTIQRTEQRDSAMYRCASSPPGGSPTSGYTFGSGTRLTVV.

A word on this clonotype: Being one base from a much bigger clone, this may be a read error. CDR3 bases: TGTGCCAGCAGCTCAAGGGGGAGAAAAATAGATACGCAGTATTTT. This translates into CASSSRGRKIDTQYF. The rearrangement joins TRBV7-8 to TRBJ2-3; a weak D match, TRBD1 (6 bases). Germline V CDR1 and CDR2: SGHVS, FQNEAQ. Between the trimmed V and J ends, which lost 4 bases and 5 bases, there was a span of 16 bases. The CDR3 covers 15 residues. Full variable domain (outside the CDR3, taken from reference TRBV7-8 and TRBJ2-3): GAGVSQSPRYKVAKRGQDVALRCDPISGHVSLFWYQQALGQGPEFLTYFQNEAQLDKSGLPSDRFFAERPEGSVSTLKIQRTQQEDSAVYLCASSSRGRKIDTQYFGPGTRLTVL.

The chain couples TRBV11-3 to TRBJ2-1; TRBD2 might be the D (6 bases). V was shortened by 4 bases and J by 6 bases, with 13 bases between the two germline ends. This CDR3 spans 14 amino acids. CDR1 is SGHNT, CDR2 YENEEA, per germline. CDR3 protein: CASSSRDFPNEQFF. CDR3 nucleotides: TGTGCCAGCAGCTCCAGGGACTTCCCCAATGAGCAGTTCTTC.

This clonotype was counted between two and nine times. The chain employs TRBV23-1 and TRBJ2-7; D gene unclear. TRBV23-1 belongs to the ORF category, with a function that is uncertain. V was pared by 0 bases and J by 2 bases, with 11 bases between. CDR3 length: 15 amino acids. In DNA form, the CDR3 reads TGCGCCAGCAGTCAATCTCCTCGCGGAGCCTACGAGCAGTACTTC. Translation gives CASSQSPRGAYEQYF.

V and J are TRBV28 and TRBJ1-1, with a weak D call TRBD1 (6 bases). CDR3 size: 12 residues. The germline CDR1 and CDR2 sequences are MDHEN and SYDVKM. V lost 8 bases and J lost 7, with 14 bases in between. The CDR3 reads CASVSQGVEAFF. CDR3 DNA sequence: TGTGCCAGCGTCTCACAGGGTGTTGAAGCTTTCTTT.

The V gene is TRBV20-1, the J gene TRBJ1-1; the D is unclear. V shed 6 bases and J shed 0 bases, with 17 bases lying between them. The germline V gene encodes CDR1 DFQATT and CDR2 SNEGSKA (reference sequence). CDR3 length: 15 amino acids. CDR3: CSAIPPGTMNTEAFF. CDR3 DNA: TGCAGTGCCATCCCGCCGGGAACAATGAACACTGAAGCTTTCTTT.

The gene calls are TRBV28 and TRBJ1-4, with TRBD1 as a possible D gene (5 bases). The CDR3 is made up of 16 amino acids. The ends were cut back, 2 bases at V and 2 bases at J, with 12 bases in the middle. Germline assignment: CDR1 MDHEN and CDR2 SYDVKM. The CDR3 DNA is TGTGCCAGCAGTTTACGCGGCTCAGGGACTAATGAAAAACTGTTTTTT. Protein: CASSLRGSGTNEKLFF.

The sample holds many counts of this clonotype. The V and J genes are TRBV7-2 and TRBJ2-1, with 8 positions matching TRBD2. This CDR3 spans 15 amino acids. Germline V gene data show CDR1 as SGHTA and CDR2 as FQGNSA. The J segment lost 9 bases and the V segment lost 0 bases, leaving 7 bases of the junction unmatched. The CDR3 loop reads CASSLAVAGTGEQFF. Here the CDR3 DNA reads TGTGCCAGCAGCTTAGCGGTAGCGGGGACTGGTGAGCAGTTCTTC. Supplemented by reference TRBV7-2 and TRBJ2-1, the full variable domain reads GAGVSQSPSNKVTEKGKDVELRCDPISGHTALYWYRQSLGQGLEFLIYFQGNSAPDKSGLPSDRFSAERTGGSVSTLTIQRTQQEDSAVYLCASSLAVAGTGEQFFGPGTRLTVL.

This clonotype was seen ten or more times. The rearrangement links TRBV7-2 to TRBJ1-1; 9 bases align to TRBD1. The germline CDR1 and CDR2 sequences are SGHTA and FQGNSA. CDR3 size: 15 residues. The V and J ends lost 2 bases and 5 bases, in that order; junction bases with no gene match: 6. DNA for the CDR3: TGTGCCAGCAGCTTATTTGGACAGGGGAATACTGAAGCTTTCTTT. Translating it yields CASSLFGQGNTEAFF. The entire variable domain, with the rest obtained from reference TRBV7-2 and TRBJ1-1, is as follows: GAGVSQSPSNKVTEKGKDVELRCDPISGHTALYWYRQSLGQGLEFLIYFQGNSAPDKSGLPSDRFSAERTGGSVSTLTIQRTQQEDSAVYLCASSLFGQGNTEAFFGQGTRLTVV.

This chain connects TRBV3-1 to TRBJ2-2; no reliable D call. The V end lost 4 bases, the J end lost 4 bases, and 13 bases lay between the germline ends. Germline CDR1 is LGHDT and CDR2 is YNNKEL (reference sequence). The length of the CDR3 is 15 residues. This CDR3 is CASSPSARSTGELFF. The CDR3, as DNA: TGTGCCAGCAGCCCCTCCGCAAGGAGCACCGGGGAGCTGTTTTTT.

This rearrangement joins TRBV2 to TRBJ1-1; D might be TRBD1 (5 bases). The germline V gene encodes CDR1 SNHLY and CDR2 FYNNEI. The V end was cut by 1 base, the J end by 5 bases, with 14 bases between. The CDR3 is 15 residues long. CDR3: CASSEGLGRRTEAFF. As DNA, the CDR3 is TGTGCCAGCAGTGAAGGTCTGGGGCGCAGGACTGAAGCTTTCTTT.

This chain joins TRBV7-2 and TRBJ2-1; TRBD2 agrees at 9 bases. This CDR3 contains 15 residues. Germline V gives CDR1 SGHTA, CDR2 FQGNSA. With V trimmed by 4 bases and J by 9 bases, 10 bases remained unmatched. CDR3 in DNA: TGTGCCAGCAGCTCCTGGGGAGCGGGAGGTATTGAGCAGTTCTTC. Its protein is CASSSWGAGGIEQFF.

This clonotype has just one count. This rearrangement joins TRBV7-2 to TRBJ2-5; D is possibly TRBD1 (5 bases). Deletions cut 0 bases from V and 6 bases from J, with 11 bases between. The CDR3 loop spans 14 amino acids. The V gene's germline CDR1 is SGHTA and CDR2 FQGNSA. CDR3 protein: CASSLAATEQTQYF. The DNA of the CDR3 is TGTGCCAGCAGCTTAGCGGCGACAGAGCAGACCCAGTACTTC.

The CDR3 is CAISESRTSSGETQYF. CDR3 sequence (DNA): TGTGCCATCAGTGAGTCGAGGACTAGCAGTGGGGAGACCCAGTACTTC. The V call is TRBV10-3, the J call TRBJ2-5; TRBD2 matches at 8 bases. V shed 0 bases and J 5 bases; nucleotides not matched to a gene: 8. This CDR3 comprises 16 residues. CDR1 is ENHRY, CDR2 SYGVKD, per germline.

The table lists this clonotype with a count of one. V usage is TRBV6-2 or TRBV6-3 and J usage is TRBJ1-1; D remains unclear. This CDR3 has 11 residues. V was cut by 6 bases and J by 6 bases, with 8 bases left in between. Per the germline V gene, CDR1 is MNHEY and CDR2 is SVGEGT. CDR3 loop: CASRSFPEAFF. CDR3 sequence (DNA): TGTGCCAGCAGGAGTTTCCCTGAAGCTTTCTTT.

This clonotype appeared once. This sequence joins TRBV5-1 and TRBJ2-7; 8 bases match TRBD2. J lost 6 bases, V lost 2 bases, and 10 bases had no gene match. The CDR3 runs 15 residues. In germline, CDR1 is SGHRS, CDR2 YFSETQ. CDR3 nucleotides: TGCGCCAGCAGCTTTAGCAGCGGGGGATTGGGCGAGCAGTACTTC. Its translation: CASSFSSGGLGEQYF.

There are a few counts of this clonotype. The chain recombines TRBV27 with TRBJ2-5; 13 nucleotides line up with TRBD2. After removal of 8 bases from V and 5 bases from J, the junction contained 17 bases not matched to a gene. Germline CDR1 and CDR2: MNHEY and SMNVEV (reference sequence). The CDR3 covers 18 residues. CDR3 region: CASAHGLAGVPSYETQYF. CDR3 nucleotide sequence: TGTGCCAGCGCCCACGGACTAGCGGGGGTTCCGTCGTATGAGACCCAGTACTTC.

This sequence joins TRBV7-9 and TRBJ2-3; tentative D call: TRBD1 (5 bases). V was shortened by 5 bases and J by 5 bases, with 14 bases between the two germline ends. The germline V gene has CDR1 SEHNR and CDR2 FQNEAQ (reference sequence). The CDR3 has 14 residues. CDR3 residues: CASSLEWGRDTQYF. The CDR3 DNA reads TGTGCCAGCAGCCTGGAATGGGGCAGAGATACGCAGTATTTT.

This clonotype was seen only a few times. V gene TRBV2 combines with J gene TRBJ2-1, with a weak D call TRBD2 (6 bases). V was shortened by 7 bases and J by 4 bases, with 11 bases between the two germline ends. The CDR3 is 13 residues long. Germline loops: CDR1 SNHLY, CDR2 FYNNEI. Here the CDR3 DNA reads TGTGCCAGCATTGGGGGGTTGTACAATGAGCAGTTCTTC. Its translation is CASIGGLYNEQFF. The full variable domain, rest sourced from reference TRBV2 and TRBJ2-1, is EPEVTQTPSHQVTQMGQEVILRCVPISNHLYFYWYRQILGQKVEFLVSFYNNEISEKSEIFDDQFSVERPDGSNFTLKIRSTKLEDSAMYFCASIGGLYNEQFFGPGTRLTVL.

This sequence joins TRBV9 and TRBJ1-1; perhaps TRBD1 as D (5 bases). This CDR3 is built from 14 residues. Per germline, CDR1 SGDLS and CDR2 YYNGEE. V was shortened by 0 bases and J by 4 bases, with 10 bases between the two germline ends. CDR3: CASSVEGESTEAFF. The CDR3 nucleotides are TGTGCCAGCAGCGTAGAAGGGGAGAGCACTGAAGCTTTCTTT.

This clonotype has more than one count but fewer than ten. The chain carries TRBV19 and TRBJ2-5; a possible D gene is TRBD2 (5 bases). The germline V gene encodes CDR1 LNHDA and CDR2 SQIVND (reference sequence). V shed 5 bases and J shed 2 bases, with 15 bases lying between them. The CDR3 is 15 amino acids. CDR3 amino acids: CASSGSSGLQETQYF. The CDR3 DNA reads TGTGCCAGTAGTGGCTCCTCGGGGTTGCAAGAGACCCAGTACTTC.

This clonotype was observed many times. This rearrangement joins TRBV7-6 to TRBJ1-2; D is undetermined. Germline-derived CDR1 and CDR2 are SGHVS and FNYEAQ. Trimming removed 2 bases at V and 2 bases at J, with 6 bases between. The CDR3 has 13 residues. The CDR3 protein is CASSLSANYGYTF. The CDR3 DNA reads as TGTGCCAGCAGCTTATCAGCAAACTATGGCTACACCTTC.

The V call is TRBV29-1, the J call TRBJ2-5, with D possibly TRBD1 on 5 matching bases. This CDR3 comprises 12 residues. Germline lookup yields CDR1 SQVTM and CDR2 ANQGSEA. V lost 4 bases and J lost 2, with 8 bases in between. The CDR3 DNA is TGCAGCGTTGCGACAGAGCAAGAGACCCAGTACTTC. Its translation: CSVATEQETQYF.

The CDR3 loop is CASSPSSGGDEQYF. The CDR3 DNA reads as TGTGCCAGCTCACCTAGCTCAGGGGGTGACGAGCAGTACTTC. The chain joins TRBV18 to TRBJ2-7; 7 bases fit TRBD1. The CDR3 totals 14 residues. Germline-derived CDR1 and CDR2 are KGHSH and LQKENI. V lost 3 bases to trimming and J lost 5 bases; unmatched junction nucleotides: 7.

The gene calls are TRBV12-3 or TRBV12-4 and TRBJ2-7; 9 bases align to TRBD1. There are 14 residues in the CDR3. With V trimmed by 6 bases and J by 4 bases, 7 bases remained unmatched. As DNA, the CDR3 is TGTGCCAGCAGCAATATTGGGACAGGGTACGAGCAGTACTTC. Translating it yields CASSNIGTGYEQYF.

This clonotype was detected a few times. The rearrangement links TRBV11-2 to TRBJ2-6, with D possibly being TRBD1 (5 bases). V was cut by 6 bases and J by 0 bases, with 12 bases left in between. Germline-derived CDR1 and CDR2 are SGHAT and FQNNGV. This CDR3 contains 16 residues. CDR3 amino acids: CASSPNGASGANVLTF. DNA for the CDR3: TGTGCCAGCAGTCCGAATGGGGCCTCTGGGGCCAACGTCCTGACTTTC.